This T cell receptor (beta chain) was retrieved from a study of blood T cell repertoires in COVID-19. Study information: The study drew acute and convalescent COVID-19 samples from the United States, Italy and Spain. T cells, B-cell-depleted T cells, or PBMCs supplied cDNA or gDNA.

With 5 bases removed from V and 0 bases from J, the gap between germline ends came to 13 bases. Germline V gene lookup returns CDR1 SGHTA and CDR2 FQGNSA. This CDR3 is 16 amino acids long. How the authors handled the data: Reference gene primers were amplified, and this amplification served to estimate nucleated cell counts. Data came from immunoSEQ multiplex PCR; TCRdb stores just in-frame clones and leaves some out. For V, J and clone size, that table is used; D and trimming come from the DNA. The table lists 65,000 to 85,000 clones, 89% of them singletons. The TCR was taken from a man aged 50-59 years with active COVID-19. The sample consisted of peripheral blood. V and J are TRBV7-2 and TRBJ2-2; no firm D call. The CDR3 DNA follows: TGTGCCAGCAGCCCCCGCGTGCGCGCGAACACCGGGGAGCTGTTTTTT. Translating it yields CASSPRVRANTGELFF.